These 6 T cell receptor beta chains came from one sample sequenced in a study of technical replicates of blood from a handful of donors. Here immunoSEQ multiplex PCR was the method, and the copy in TCRdb shows in-frame clones only, minus some. The repertoire consists of tens of thousands of clones, with nearly 96% occurring once and the leading ten covering 0.37%. Sequenced material: T cells isolated from PBMCs. The receptors originated from a human donor in good health.

The chain uses TRBV7-8 and TRBJ2-7; 8 bases line up with TRBD2. This CDR3 spans 16 amino acids. The germline gives CDR1 SGHVS, CDR2 FQNEAQ. The V gene end was trimmed by 1 base and the J gene end by 5 bases; junction bases not matched to a gene: 10. The CDR3 nucleotides are TGTGCCAGCAGCTTAGTCCCGGGACTAGGTGTCCACGAGCAGTACTTC. Translating gives CASSLVPGLGVHEQYF.

This rearrangement joins TRBV7-2 to TRBJ2-7; TRBD1 matches 10 bases. Germline values: CDR1 SGHTA, CDR2 FQGNSA. J lost 3 bases, V lost 5 bases, and 7 bases had no gene match. The CDR3 is made up of 15 amino acids. For the CDR3, the DNA is TGTGCCAGCAGCAGGGACAGGGGAGTTATCTACGAGCAGTACTTC. It codes for CASSRDRGVIYEQYF. Drawing the rest from reference TRBV7-2 and TRBJ2-7, the complete variable domain is GAGVSQSPSNKVTEKGKDVELRCDPISGHTALYWYRQSLGQGLEFLIYFQGNSAPDKSGLPSDRFSAERTGGSVSTLTIQRTQQEDSAVYLCASSRDRGVIYEQYFGPGTRLTVT.

The J gene is TRBJ1-1, the V gene TRBV7-9; perhaps TRBD1 as D (5 bases). Germline lookup yields CDR1 SEHNR and CDR2 FQNEAQ (reference sequence). This CDR3 region has 15 residues. The V end was cut by 2 bases, the J end by 5 bases, with 15 bases between. CDR3 in amino acids: CASSLYSQGRTEAFF. CDR3 coding DNA: TGTGCCAGCAGCTTATACTCGCAGGGTCGAACTGAAGCTTTCTTT.

The chain is built from TRBV19 and TRBJ1-1; D uncertain. Germline lookup yields CDR1 LNHDA and CDR2 SQIVND (reference sequence). The CDR3 is made up of 12 amino acids. The ends were cut back, 3 bases at V and 8 bases at J, with 10 bases in the middle. The CDR3 coding sequence is TGTGCCAGTAGTATCGGTGGTCTGGAAGCTTTCTTT. Its translation is CASSIGGLEAFF.

The chain couples TRBV9 to TRBJ2-7; D uncertain. The V and J ends lost 0 bases and 1 base respectively, with 5 bases between them. CDR3 length equals 13 residues. The germline CDR1 and CDR2 sequences are SGDLS and YYNGEE. The CDR3 DNA reads as TGTGCCAGCAGCGTAGGCGTATCCTACGAGCAGTACTTC. Translating it yields CASSVGVSYEQYF.

This clone appeared a single time. The V call is TRBV11-3, the J call TRBJ2-1; 7 nucleotides align to TRBD1. Germline CDR1 reads SGHNT; CDR2 reads YENEEA. The CDR3 has 15 residues. The junction had 7 bases not matched to a gene; V was cut back by 5 bases and J by 3 bases. Here the CDR3 DNA reads TGTGCCAGCAGCCAAAGGACAGGAGACTACAATGAGCAGTTCTTC. This sequence encodes CASSQRTGDYNEQFF. Variable domain in full (rest from reference TRBV11-3 and TRBJ2-1): EAGVVQSPRYKIIEKKQPVAFWCNPISGHNTLYWYLQNLGQGPELLIRYENEEAVDDSQLPKDRFSAERLKGVDSTLKIQPAELGDSAVYLCASSQRTGDYNEQFFGPGTRLTVL.